This T cell receptor (beta chain) was retrieved from a study of T-cell memory formation after mild COVID-19. The sample holds many counts of this clonotype. Its antigen is still unknown. Germline trimming cut 6 bases from V and 5 bases from J; bases unmatched to any gene: 9. CDR1 is MGHDK and CDR2 is SYGVNS in the germline V gene. This CDR3 comprises 15 residues. The authors produced TCR alpha and TCR beta cDNA libraries with sample barcodes and UMIs by 5'RACE using constant-segment primers. TCRdb called the 5' RACE reads again in MiXCR, with one record for every CDR3 protein. This sample has hundreds of thousands of distinct CDR3 sequences, with approximately 15% found just once. Study outcomes and limitations: The study found balanced CD4/CD8 in clones contracting day 15 to 85 and a CD4+ lean in later expanders.

Material for sequencing was PBMCs or a T cell subset sorted from them (not recorded which). The receptor was isolated from a man between 18 and 29 years old who had mild COVID-19 (a few samples of this study predate the infection). Cell type and time point are not known. The chain recombines TRBV25-1 with TRBJ2-7; 11 nucleotides align to TRBD1. The CDR3 region has the DNA TGTGCCAGCAGCCGCTGGACAGGGGGCTACAACGAGCAGTACTTC. Translating gives CASSRWTGGYNEQYF.